This TCR beta chain was profiled in a study of T cell responses to AZD1222 COVID-19 vaccine. Study-wide findings and caveats: Only a handful of people who got AZD1222 tested seropositive at baseline. Mapped onto spike, vaccine-associated CD4 TCRs spanned it and were dominant at 160-218 and 743-854.

Libraries were prepared by immunoSEQ multiplex PCR; TCRdb keeps only in-frame clonotypes and omits some of them. The table lists some 100,000 clones, around 91% of them singletons. V gave up 4 bases and J gave up 1 base, with 7 bases separating them. CDR3 length: 13 amino acids. Germline V lookup: CDR1 LNHDA, CDR2 SQIVND (reference sequence). As to this clone: The antigen is not known.

The sample was peripheral blood, taken 28 days after the second AZD1222 dose. The TCR was taken from an adult who received the AZD1222 COVID-19 vaccine. The gene calls are TRBV19 and TRBJ1-1, with unresolved D. CDR3 nucleotide sequence: TGTGCCAGTAGTAAGGGCACGAACACTGAAGCTTTCTTT. Its protein product is CASSKGTNTEAFF.